This T cell receptor (beta chain) comes out of a study of T cells in Graves' hyperthyroidism and ophthalmopathy (dated by TCRdb to about 2019). Notes on the research overall: Peripheral blood samples were taken at the time of initial diagnosis, prior to any treatment. Thyroid tissue and blood T-cell repertoires from about 6 Graves' hyperthyroidism patients were also compared in the study. Whether ophthalmopathy could be predicted prospectively was tested in an independent validation cohort made up of under 20 hyperthyroidism patients plus 17 patients who later progressed to ophthalmopathy. The 100 or so discovery patients were randomly split 7:3 into training and test sets. Once sampling was done, hyperthyroidism patients were given methimazole at a starting dose of 30 mg daily, whereas ophthalmopathy patients were given high-dose intravenous methylprednisolone. To identify distinguishing TCR V-J signatures, a discovery cohort of about 100 patients was used, comprising roughly 45 with Graves' ophthalmopathy and around 60 with stable Graves' hyperthyroidism. The paper describes TCR Vbeta CDR3 sequencing of 140 or so peripheral blood samples, made up of 43 ophthalmopathy patients, some 76 hyperthyroidism patients and 17 progressor patients.

Stable Graves' hyperthyroidism was defined as no progression to ophthalmopathy during 18 months of follow-up. Hyperthyroidism patients were aged 18 to 65 years and newly diagnosed, with disease duration of less than 2 months. Patients with uncontrolled infections, other autoimmune diseases, pregnancy or lactation were excluded. Diagnoses were based on clinical symptoms, serum thyroxine and TRAb, thyroid ultrasound and orbital computed tomography. PBMCs were isolated from about 9.1 ml of fresh peripheral blood by Ficoll-Paque density gradient centrifugation. Total RNA was extracted using Trizol reagent, and RNA quality was assessed on an Agilent 2100 Bioanalyzer. Regarding this clonotype: The antigen this receptor binds is unknown. Base quality data are lacking; no much larger clone is found one base away.

The TCR beta CDR3 regions were amplified from the RNA transcripts. A first-round RT-PCR of the TCR CDR3 used the HTBI primer set with the Qiagen OneStep RT-PCR kit. Libraries were constructed in a second round of multiplex PCR, after which size selection and purification were carried out. The libraries were sequenced on an Illumina HiSeq2000 using paired-end 100 bp reads. Concerning the study's data processing: SOAPnuke was used to process the raw data, removing reads that contained adapters or uncalled bases, had a mean Phred below 15, or lacked an exact match to the constant primer or identifier. High-quality paired reads were merged using COPE v1.2.5, and each unique nucleotide sequence was defined as a clonotype. Clonotypes were aligned to IMGT TRBV, TRBD and TRBJ reference segments using MiTCR v1.1. The analysis was restricted to V-J combinations with a frequency above 0.0001, which together covered just over 98% of the repertoires. A TCS score was defined as the ratio between F50 (clonal expansion) and ExV (chaos), using BLOSUM62-based TCRdist between CDR3 peptides within each V-J. Welch's t-statistics and random forest reduced roughly 500 V-J features to roughly 13, which were used in a naive Bayes classifier (R e1071). The public reads were reprocessed in TCRdb via fastp at Q25 and MiXCR, keeping in-frame beta chains. Each CDR3 protein gets just one entry, which takes the most common genes and DNA from the rows behind it. The V and J calls come from TCRdb's annotation, not from the publication. For this sample there are a few hundred thousand distinct CDR3 sequences; approximately 15% appear just once. Of the sample, about 7% is held by the ten largest clones.

Results and caveats for the whole study, not just this receptor: No statistical method was used to fix the sample size in advance, and group allocation was not hidden from the investigators. A 13 V-J signature model separated ophthalmopathy from stable hyperthyroidism, with 87.88% sensitivity and 81% to 82% specificity in cross-validation and 80%/75% in testing. In validation, progression to ophthalmopathy was predicted by the model with nearly 71% sensitivity and 72% to 85% specificity, a median of approximately 6.5 months before onset. Most expanded thyroid clonotypes (frequency above 0.001) were also detected in blood, suggesting blood repertoires may reflect thyroid immune responses.

V and J lose 0 bases and 4 bases, and a span of 12 bases separates them. CDR1 and CDR2 are read off the germline V gene (reference sequence) as LGHDT and YNNKEL. The cysteine opens and the phenylalanine closes a CDR3 of 15 amino acids. Here the CDR3 DNA is all that survives: 45 bases in frame from base 1. The material sequenced was blood. The sequence links TRBV3-1 to TRBJ1-1; TRBD1 is a possible D gene, resting on 5 matching bases. The sequence was obtained from a woman aged 30 to 39 with Graves' hyperthyroidism. The DNA sequence is given as TGTGCCAGCAGCCAAGACGGGACGGGGGGCACTGAAGCTTTCTTT. Its protein reads: CASSQDGTGGTEAFF.